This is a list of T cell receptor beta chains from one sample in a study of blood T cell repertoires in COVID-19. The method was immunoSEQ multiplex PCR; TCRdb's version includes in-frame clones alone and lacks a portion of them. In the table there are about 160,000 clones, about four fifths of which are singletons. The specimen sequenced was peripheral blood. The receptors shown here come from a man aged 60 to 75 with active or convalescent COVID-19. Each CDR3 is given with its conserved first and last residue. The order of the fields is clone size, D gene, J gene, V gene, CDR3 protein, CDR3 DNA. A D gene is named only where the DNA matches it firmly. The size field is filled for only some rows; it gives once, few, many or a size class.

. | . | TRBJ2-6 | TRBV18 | CASSLLTDTSSGANVLTF | TGTGCCAGCTCACTCCTCACGGACACGAGCTCTGGGGCCAACGTCCTGACTTTC
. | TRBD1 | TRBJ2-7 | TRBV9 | CASSPQRTGYEQYF | TGTGCCAGCAGCCCCCAACGGACAGGCTACGAGCAGTACTTC
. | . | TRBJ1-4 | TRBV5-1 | CASTRAGSIATNEKLFF | TGCGCCAGCACGCGCGCAGGGTCAATTGCAACTAATGAAAAACTGTTTTTT
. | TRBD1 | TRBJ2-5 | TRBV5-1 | CASSRGTGGRETQYF | TGCGCCAGCAGCAGGGGCACAGGGGGAAGAGAGACCCAGTACTTC
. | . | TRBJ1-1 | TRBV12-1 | CASSSDRALRVTEAFF | TGTGCCAGCAGCTCGGACAGGGCGCTACGGGTCACTGAAGCTTTCTTT
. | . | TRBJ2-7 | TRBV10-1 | CASSLNRNYEQYF | TGCGCCAGCAGTTTAAACAGAAACTACGAGCAGTACTTC
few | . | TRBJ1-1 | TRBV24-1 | CATSDAAGITEAFF | TGTGCCACCAGTGATGCCGCAGGTATCACTGAAGCTTTCTTT
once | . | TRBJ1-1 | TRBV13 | CASSFRQVGTEAFF | TGTGCCAGCAGCTTCAGACAGGTTGGCACTGAAGCTTTCTTT
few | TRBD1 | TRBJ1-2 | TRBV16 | CASSQSTGRYYGYTF | TGTGCCAGCAGCCAATCGACAGGGAGGTACTATGGCTACACCTTC
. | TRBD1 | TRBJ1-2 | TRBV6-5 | CASSYDRAGYTF | TGTGCCAGCAGTTACGACAGGGCCGGCTACACCTTC
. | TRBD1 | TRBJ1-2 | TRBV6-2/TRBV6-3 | CASSGPTGTGYLNYGYTF | TGTGCCAGCAGTGGCCCAACCGGGACAGGTTACCTCAACTATGGCTACACCTTC
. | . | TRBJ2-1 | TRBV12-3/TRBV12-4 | CASRRRIEQFF | TGTGCCAGTAGGAGGCGAATTGAGCAGTTCTTC
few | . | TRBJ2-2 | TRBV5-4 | CASSLDPGRGGELFF | TGTGCCAGCAGTTTGGACCCGGGGCGGGGCGGGGAGCTGTTTTTT
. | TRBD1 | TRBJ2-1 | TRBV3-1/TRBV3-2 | CASSQDRARSYNEQFF | TGTGCCAGCAGCCAGGACAGGGCCCGCTCCTACAATGAGCAGTTCTTC
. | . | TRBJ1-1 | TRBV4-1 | CASSQGGQANTEAFF | TGCGCCAGCAGCCAAGGGGGGCAGGCGAACACTGAAGCTTTCTTT
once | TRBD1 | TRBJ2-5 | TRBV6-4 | CASSRDRGQETQYF | TGTGCCAGCAGCCGGGACAGGGGCCAAGAGACCCAGTACTTC
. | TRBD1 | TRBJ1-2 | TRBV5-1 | CASSPYTGTGNGYTF | TGCGCCAGCAGCCCCTACACCGGGACAGGGAATGGCTACACCTTC
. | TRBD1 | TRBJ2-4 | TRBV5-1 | CARTGILAKNIQYF | TGCGCCCGGACAGGTATTCTGGCCAAAAACATTCAGTACTTC
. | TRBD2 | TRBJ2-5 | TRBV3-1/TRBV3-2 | CASSQEMSGRSRETQYF | TGTGCCAGCAGCCAAGAGATGTCCGGGAGGTCACGGGAGACCCAGTACTTC
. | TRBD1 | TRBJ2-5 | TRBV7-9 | CASNTDRAQETQYF | TGTGCCAGCAACACGGACAGGGCTCAAGAGACCCAGTACTTC
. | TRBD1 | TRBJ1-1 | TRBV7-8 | CASSLFGQGVVTEAFF | TGTGCCAGCAGCTTATTCGGACAGGGCGTCGTAACTGAAGCTTTCTTT
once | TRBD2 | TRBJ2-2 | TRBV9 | CASSVVASGRVGGELFF | TGTGCCAGCAGCGTAGTGGCTAGCGGGAGGGTTGGCGGGGAGCTGTTTTTT
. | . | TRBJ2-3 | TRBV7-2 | CASSLRGGGHNTDTQYF | TGTGCCAGCAGCCTTAGAGGAGGGGGCCATAACACAGATACGCAGTATTTT
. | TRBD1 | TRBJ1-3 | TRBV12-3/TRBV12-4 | CASSPTGENTIYF | TGTGCCAGCAGTCCGACAGGGGAAAACACCATATATTTT
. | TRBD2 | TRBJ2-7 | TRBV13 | CASSFYPSGRVDEQYF | TGTGCCAGCAGCTTTTACCCTAGCGGGAGGGTTGACGAGCAGTACTTC
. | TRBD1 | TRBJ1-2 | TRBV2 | CASSDTQGAGYGYTF | TGTGCCAGCAGTGATACCCAGGGGGCGGGGTATGGCTACACCTTC
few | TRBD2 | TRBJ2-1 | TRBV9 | CASSVGRLAGDNEQFF | TGTGCCAGCAGCGTAGGTCGTCTAGCGGGAGACAATGAGCAGTTCTTC
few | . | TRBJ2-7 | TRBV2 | CASSPDRSSYEQYF | TGTGCCAGCAGTCCCGACAGGAGCTCCTACGAGCAGTACTTC
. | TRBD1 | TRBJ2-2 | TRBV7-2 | CASSFRQGRLRGELFF | TGTGCCAGCAGCTTCCGACAGGGGCGCCTTCGGGGGGAGCTGTTTTTT
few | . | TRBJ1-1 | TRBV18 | CASSPQTGNTEAFF | TGTGCCAGCTCACCACAAACAGGGAACACTGAAGCTTTCTTT
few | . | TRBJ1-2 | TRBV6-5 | CASIPGGVSGYTF | TGTGCCAGCATTCCGGGAGGTGTATCTGGCTACACCTTC